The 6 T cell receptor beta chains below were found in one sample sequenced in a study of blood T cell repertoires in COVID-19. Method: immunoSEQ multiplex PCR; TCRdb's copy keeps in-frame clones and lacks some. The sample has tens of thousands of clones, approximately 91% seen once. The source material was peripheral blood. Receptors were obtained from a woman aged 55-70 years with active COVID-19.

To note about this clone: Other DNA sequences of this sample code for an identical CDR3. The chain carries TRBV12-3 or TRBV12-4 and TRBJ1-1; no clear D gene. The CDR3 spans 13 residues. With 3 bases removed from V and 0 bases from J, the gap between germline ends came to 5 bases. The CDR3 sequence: CASSLRLNTEAFF. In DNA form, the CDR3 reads TGTGCCAGCAGTTTGAGGTTGAACACTGAAGCTTTCTTT.

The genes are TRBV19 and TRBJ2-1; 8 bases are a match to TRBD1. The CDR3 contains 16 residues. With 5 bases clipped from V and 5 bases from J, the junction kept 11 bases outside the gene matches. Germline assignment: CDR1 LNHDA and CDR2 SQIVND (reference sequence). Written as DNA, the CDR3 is TGTGCCAGTAGTGAGACAGGGGTCTCGGAGAACAATGAGCAGTTCTTC. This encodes CASSETGVSENNEQFF.

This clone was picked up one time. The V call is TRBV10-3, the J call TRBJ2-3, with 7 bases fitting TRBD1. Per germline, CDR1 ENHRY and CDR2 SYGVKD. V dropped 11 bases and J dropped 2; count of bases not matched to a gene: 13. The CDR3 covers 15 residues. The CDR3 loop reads CAARQGMLYTDTQYF. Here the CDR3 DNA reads TGTGCCGCGCGACAGGGAATGCTCTACACAGATACGCAGTATTTT.

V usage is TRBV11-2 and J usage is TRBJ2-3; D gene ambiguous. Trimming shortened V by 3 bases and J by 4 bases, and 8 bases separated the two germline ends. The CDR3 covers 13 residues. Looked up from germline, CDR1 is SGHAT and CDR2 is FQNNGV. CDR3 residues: CASSFYQADTQYF. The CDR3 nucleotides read TGTGCCAGCAGCTTTTATCAGGCAGATACGCAGTATTTT.

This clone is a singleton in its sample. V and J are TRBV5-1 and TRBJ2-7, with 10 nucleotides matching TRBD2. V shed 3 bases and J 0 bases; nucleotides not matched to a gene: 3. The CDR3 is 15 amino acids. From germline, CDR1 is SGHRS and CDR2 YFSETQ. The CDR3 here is CASSYGLADSYEQYF. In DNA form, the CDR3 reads TGCGCCAGCAGCTATGGACTAGCGGACTCCTACGAGCAGTACTTC.

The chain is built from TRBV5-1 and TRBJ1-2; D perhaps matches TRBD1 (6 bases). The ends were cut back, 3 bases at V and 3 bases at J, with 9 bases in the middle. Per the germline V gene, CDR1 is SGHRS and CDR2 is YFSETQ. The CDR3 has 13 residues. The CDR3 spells CASSSTGDYGYTF. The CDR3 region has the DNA TGCGCCAGCAGCTCGACAGGAGACTATGGCTACACCTTC.